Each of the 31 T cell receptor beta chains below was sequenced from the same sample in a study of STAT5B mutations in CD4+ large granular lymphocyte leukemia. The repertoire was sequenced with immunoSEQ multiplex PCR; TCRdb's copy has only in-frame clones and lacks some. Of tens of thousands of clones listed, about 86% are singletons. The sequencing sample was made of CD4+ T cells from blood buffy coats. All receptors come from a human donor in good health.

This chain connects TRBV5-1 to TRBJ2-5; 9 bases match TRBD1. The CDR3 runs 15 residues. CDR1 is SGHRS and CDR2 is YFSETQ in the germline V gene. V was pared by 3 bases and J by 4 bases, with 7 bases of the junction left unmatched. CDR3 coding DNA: TGCGCCAGCAGCTGGGGACAGGGCGCTTCAGAGACCCAGTACTTC. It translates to CASSWGQGASETQYF.

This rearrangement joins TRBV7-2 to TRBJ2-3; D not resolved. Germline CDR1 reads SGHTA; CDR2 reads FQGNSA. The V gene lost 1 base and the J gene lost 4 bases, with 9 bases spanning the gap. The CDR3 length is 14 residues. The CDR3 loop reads CASSLGSVADTQYF. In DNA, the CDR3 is TGTGCCAGCAGCTTAGGATCTGTCGCAGATACGCAGTATTTT.

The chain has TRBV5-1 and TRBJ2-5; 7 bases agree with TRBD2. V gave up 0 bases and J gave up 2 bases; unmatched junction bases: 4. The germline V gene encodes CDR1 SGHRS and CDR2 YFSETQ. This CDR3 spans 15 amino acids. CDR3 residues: CASSLVPSGQETQYF. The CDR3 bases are TGCGCCAGCAGCTTGGTGCCTAGCGGACAAGAGACCCAGTACTTC.

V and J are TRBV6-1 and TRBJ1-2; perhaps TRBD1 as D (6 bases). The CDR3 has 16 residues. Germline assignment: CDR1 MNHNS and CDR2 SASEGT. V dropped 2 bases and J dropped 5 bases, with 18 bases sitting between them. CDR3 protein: CASSEMSGARGYGYTF. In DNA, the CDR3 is TGTGCCAGCAGTGAAATGTCGGGGGCTCGAGGGTATGGCTACACCTTC.

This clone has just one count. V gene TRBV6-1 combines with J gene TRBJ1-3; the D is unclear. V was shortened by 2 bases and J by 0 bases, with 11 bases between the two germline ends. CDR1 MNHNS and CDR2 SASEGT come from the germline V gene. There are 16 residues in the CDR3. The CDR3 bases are TGTGCCAGCAGTGAAAATGGGATGACCTCTGGAAACACCATATATTTT. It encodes CASSENGMTSGNTIYF.

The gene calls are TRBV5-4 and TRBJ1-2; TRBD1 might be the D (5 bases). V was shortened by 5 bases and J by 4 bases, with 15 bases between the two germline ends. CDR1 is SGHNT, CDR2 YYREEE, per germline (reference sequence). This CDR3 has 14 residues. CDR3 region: CASRLGAASYGYTF. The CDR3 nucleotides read TGTGCCAGCAGACTCGGGGCGGCCAGCTATGGCTACACCTTC.

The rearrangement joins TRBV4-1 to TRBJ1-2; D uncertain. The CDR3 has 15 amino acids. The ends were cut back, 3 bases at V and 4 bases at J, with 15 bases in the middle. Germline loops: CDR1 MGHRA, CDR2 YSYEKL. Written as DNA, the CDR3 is TGCGCCAGCAGCCACCCCTCCCCTGGAGGCTATGGCTACACCTTC. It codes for CASSHPSPGGYGYTF.

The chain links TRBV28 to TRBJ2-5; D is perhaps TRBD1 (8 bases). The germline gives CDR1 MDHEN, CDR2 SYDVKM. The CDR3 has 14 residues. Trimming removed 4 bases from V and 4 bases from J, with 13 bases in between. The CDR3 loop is CASSSTGEGETQYF. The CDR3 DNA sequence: TGTGCCAGCAGTTCGACAGGGGAGGGAGAGACCCAGTACTTC. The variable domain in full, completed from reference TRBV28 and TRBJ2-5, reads DVKVTQSSRYLVKRTGEKVFLECVQDMDHENMFWYRQDPGLGLRLIYFSYDVKMKEKGDIPEGYSVSREKKERFSLILESASTNQTSMYLCASSSTGEGETQYFGPGTRLLVL.

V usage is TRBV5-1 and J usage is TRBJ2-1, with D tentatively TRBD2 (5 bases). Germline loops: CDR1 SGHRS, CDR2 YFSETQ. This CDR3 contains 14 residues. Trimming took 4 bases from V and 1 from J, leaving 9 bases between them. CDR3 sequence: CASSAPGSYNEQFF. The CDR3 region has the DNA TGCGCCAGCAGCGCCCCGGGGTCCTACAATGAGCAGTTCTTC. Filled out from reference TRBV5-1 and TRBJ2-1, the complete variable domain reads KAGVTQTPRYLIKTRGQQVTLSCSPISGHRSVSWYQQTPGQGLQFLFEYFSETQRNKGNFPGRFSGRQFSNSRSEMNVSTLELGDSALYLCASSAPGSYNEQFFGPGTRLTVL.

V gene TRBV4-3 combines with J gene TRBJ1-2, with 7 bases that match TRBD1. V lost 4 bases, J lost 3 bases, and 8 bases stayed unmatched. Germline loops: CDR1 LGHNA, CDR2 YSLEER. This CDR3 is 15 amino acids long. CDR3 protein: CASSRTAGTDYGYTF. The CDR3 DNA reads TGCGCCAGCAGCCGGACTGCCGGGACAGACTATGGCTACACCTTC.

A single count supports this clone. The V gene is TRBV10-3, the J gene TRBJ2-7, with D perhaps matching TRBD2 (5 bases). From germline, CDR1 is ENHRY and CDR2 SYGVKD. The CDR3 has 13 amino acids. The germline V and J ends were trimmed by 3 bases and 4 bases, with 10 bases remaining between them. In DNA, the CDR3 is TGTGCCATCAGTGACGGAGGCGGATACGAGCAGTACTTC. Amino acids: CAISDGGGYEQYF.

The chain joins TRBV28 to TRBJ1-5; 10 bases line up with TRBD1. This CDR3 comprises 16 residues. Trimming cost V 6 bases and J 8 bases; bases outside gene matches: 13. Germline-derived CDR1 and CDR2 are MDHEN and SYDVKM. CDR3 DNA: TGTGCCAGCAGAACCGGGACAGGGGCGGGGAGGGAGCCCCAGCATTTT. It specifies CASRTGTGAGREPQHF. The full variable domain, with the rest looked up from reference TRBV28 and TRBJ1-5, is DVKVTQSSRYLVKRTGEKVFLECVQDMDHENMFWYRQDPGLGLRLIYFSYDVKMKEKGDIPEGYSVSREKKERFSLILESASTNQTSMYLCASRTGTGAGREPQHFGDGTRLSIL.

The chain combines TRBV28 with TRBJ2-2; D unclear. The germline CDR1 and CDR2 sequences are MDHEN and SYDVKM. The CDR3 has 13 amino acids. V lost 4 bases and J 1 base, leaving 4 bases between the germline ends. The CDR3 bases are TGTGCCAGCAGTTGGAAGAACACCGGGGAGCTGTTTTTT. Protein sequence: CASSWKNTGELFF.

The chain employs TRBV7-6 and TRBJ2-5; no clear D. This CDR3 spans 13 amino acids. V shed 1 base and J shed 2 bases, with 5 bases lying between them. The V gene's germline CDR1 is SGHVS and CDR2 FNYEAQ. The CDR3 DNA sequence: TGTGCCAGCAGCTTAGTTGCTCAAGAGACCCAGTACTTC. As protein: CASSLVAQETQYF.

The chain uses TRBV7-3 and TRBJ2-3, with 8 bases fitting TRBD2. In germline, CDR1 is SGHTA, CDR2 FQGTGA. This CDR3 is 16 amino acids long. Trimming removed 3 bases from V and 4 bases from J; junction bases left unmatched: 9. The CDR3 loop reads CASSFRSGSGADTQYF. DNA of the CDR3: TGTGCCAGCAGCTTCCGGAGCGGGAGCGGAGCAGATACGCAGTATTTT.

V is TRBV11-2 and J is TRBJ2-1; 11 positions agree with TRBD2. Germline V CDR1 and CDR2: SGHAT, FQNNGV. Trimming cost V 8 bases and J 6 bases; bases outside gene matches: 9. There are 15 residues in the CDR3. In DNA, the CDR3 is TGTGCCAGCGGTATTAGCGGGGGGGCCCCCAATGAGCAGTTCTTC. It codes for CASGISGGAPNEQFF. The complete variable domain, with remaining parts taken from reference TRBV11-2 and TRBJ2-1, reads EAGVAQSPRYKIIEKRQSVAFWCNPISGHATLYWYQQILGQGPKLLIQFQNNGVVDDSQLPKDRFSAERLKGVDSTLKIQPAKLEDSAVYLCASGISGGAPNEQFFGPGTRLTVL.

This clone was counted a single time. Here the CDR3 DNA reads TGCGCCAGCAGCCAATCCGGAGGGGAAATCTATGGCTACACCTTC. This encodes CASSQSGGEIYGYTF. The V and J genes are TRBV4-1 and TRBJ1-2, with D possibly being TRBD1 (5 bases). Trimming removed 2 bases at V and 4 bases at J, with 14 bases between. CDR1 is MGHRA and CDR2 is YSYEKL in the germline V gene. The CDR3 loop spans 15 amino acids.

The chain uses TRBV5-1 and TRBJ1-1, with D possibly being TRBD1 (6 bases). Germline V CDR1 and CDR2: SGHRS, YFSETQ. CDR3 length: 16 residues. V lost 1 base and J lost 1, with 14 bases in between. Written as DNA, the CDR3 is TGCGCCAGCAGCTTGAGGTCGGTCAGGGGGAACACTGAAGCTTTCTTT. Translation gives CASSLRSVRGNTEAFF. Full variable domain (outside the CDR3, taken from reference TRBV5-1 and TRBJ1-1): KAGVTQTPRYLIKTRGQQVTLSCSPISGHRSVSWYQQTPGQGLQFLFEYFSETQRNKGNFPGRFSGRQFSNSRSEMNVSTLELGDSALYLCASSLRSVRGNTEAFFGQGTRLTVV.

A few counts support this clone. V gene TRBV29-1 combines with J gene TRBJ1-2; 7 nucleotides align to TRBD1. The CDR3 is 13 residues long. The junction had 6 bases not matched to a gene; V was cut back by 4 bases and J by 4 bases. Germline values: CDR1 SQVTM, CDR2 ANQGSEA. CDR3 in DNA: TGCAGCGTTGGTCTGACAGGGACCTATGGCTACACCTTC. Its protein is CSVGLTGTYGYTF.

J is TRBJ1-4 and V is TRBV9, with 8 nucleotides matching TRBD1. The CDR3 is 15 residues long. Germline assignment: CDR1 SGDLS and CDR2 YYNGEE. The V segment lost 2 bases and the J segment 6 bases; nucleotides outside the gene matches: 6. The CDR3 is CASSVLGTGDEKLFF. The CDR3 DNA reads TGTGCCAGCAGCGTTCTCGGGACAGGAGATGAAAAACTGTTTTTT.

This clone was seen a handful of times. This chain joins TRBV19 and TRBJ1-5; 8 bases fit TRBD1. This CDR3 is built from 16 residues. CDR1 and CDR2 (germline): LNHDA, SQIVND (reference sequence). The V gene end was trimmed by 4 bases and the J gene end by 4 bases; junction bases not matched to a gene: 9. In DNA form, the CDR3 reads TGTGCCAGTAGTACCACAGGGGGGCGGATGAATCAGCCCCAGCATTTT. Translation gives CASSTTGGRMNQPQHF.

CDR3: CASRGQGLEGEQFF. For the CDR3, the DNA is TGTGCCAGCCGAGGACAGGGGCTGGAGGGTGAGCAGTTCTTC. The chain recombines TRBV6-5 with TRBJ2-1; 9 nucleotides match TRBD1. The CDR3 is 14 residues long. Germline CDR1 and CDR2: MNHEY and SVGAGI. After removal of 8 bases from V and 9 bases from J, the junction contained 11 bases not matched to a gene.

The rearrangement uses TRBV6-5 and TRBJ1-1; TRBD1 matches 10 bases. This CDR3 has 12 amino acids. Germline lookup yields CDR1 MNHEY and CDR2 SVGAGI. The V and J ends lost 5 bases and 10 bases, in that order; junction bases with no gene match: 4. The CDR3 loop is CASSAGQGRAFF. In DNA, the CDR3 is TGTGCCAGCAGTGCGGGACAGGGGAGAGCTTTCTTT.

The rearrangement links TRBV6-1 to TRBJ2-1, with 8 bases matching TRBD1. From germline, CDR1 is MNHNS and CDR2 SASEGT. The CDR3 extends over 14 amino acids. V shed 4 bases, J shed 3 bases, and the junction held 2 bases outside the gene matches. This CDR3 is CASSGQGYYNEQFF. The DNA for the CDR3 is TGTGCCAGCAGTGGACAGGGGTACTACAATGAGCAGTTCTTC.

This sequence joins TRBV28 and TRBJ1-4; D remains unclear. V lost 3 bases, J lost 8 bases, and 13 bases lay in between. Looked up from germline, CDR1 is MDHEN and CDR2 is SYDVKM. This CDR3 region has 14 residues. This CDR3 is CASSLKIRGEKLFF. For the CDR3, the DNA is TGTGCCAGCAGTTTGAAAATCAGAGGGGAAAAACTGTTTTTT.

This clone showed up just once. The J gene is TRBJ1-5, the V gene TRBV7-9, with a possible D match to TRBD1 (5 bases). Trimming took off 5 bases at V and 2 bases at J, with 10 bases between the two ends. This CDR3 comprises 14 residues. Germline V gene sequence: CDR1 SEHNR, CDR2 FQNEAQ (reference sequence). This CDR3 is CASSLGHGNQPQHF. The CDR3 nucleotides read TGTGCCAGCAGCCTAGGACACGGCAATCAGCCCCAGCATTTT.

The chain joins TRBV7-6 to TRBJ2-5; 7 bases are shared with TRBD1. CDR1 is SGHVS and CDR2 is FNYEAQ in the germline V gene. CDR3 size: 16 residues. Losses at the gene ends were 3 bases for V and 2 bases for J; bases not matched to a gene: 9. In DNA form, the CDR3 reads TGTGCCAGCAGCTTTAACCCGGGACAGAGGCAAGAGACCCAGTACTTC. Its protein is CASSFNPGQRQETQYF.

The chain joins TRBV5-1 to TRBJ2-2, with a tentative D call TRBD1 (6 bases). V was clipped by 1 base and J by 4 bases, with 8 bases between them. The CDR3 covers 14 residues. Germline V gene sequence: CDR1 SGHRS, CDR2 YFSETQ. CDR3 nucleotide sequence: TGCGCCAGCAGCTTGCAGGGGTCCACCGGGGAGCTGTTTTTT. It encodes CASSLQGSTGELFF. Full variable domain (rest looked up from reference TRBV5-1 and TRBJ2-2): KAGVTQTPRYLIKTRGQQVTLSCSPISGHRSVSWYQQTPGQGLQFLFEYFSETQRNKGNFPGRFSGRQFSNSRSEMNVSTLELGDSALYLCASSLQGSTGELFFGEGSRLTVL.

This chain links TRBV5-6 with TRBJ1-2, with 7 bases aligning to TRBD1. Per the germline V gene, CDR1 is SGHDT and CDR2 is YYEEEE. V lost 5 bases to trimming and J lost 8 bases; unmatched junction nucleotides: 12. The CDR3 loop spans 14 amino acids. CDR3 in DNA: TGTGCCAGCAGGCCGGTTGACAGGGATTCCGGCTACACCTTC. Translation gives CASRPVDRDSGYTF. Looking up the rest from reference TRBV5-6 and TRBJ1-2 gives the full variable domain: DAGVTQSPTHLIKTRGQQVTLRCSPKSGHDTVSWYQQALGQGPQFIFQYYEEEERQRGNFPDRFSGHQFPNYSSELNVNALLLGDSALYLCASRPVDRDSGYTFGSGTRLTVV.

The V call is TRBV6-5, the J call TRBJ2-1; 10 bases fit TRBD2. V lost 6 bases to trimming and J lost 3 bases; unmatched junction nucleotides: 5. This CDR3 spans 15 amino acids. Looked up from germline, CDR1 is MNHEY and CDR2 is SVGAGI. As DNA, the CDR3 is TGTGCCAGCAGCCGCATAGCGGGAGGCTACAATGAGCAGTTCTTC. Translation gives CASSRIAGGYNEQFF.

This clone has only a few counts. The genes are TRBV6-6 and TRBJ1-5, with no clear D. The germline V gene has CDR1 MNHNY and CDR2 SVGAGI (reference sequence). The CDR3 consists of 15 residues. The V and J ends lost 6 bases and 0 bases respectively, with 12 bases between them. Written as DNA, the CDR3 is TGTGCCAGCAGCTACGGCTCATATAGCAATCAGCCCCAGCATTTT. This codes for CASSYGSYSNQPQHF.